These T cell receptor beta chains were read from a single sample in a study of Ad26.COV2.S vaccination and SARS-CoV-2 variants. Produced via immunoSEQ multiplex PCR; TCRdb's table is partial and in-frame only. The repertoire holds over 450,000 clones, with 89% as singletons. The source was peripheral blood, collected in a trial of Ad26.COV2.S vaccine versus placebo. Source of these receptors: a person aged 18-65 years who received the Ad26.COV2.S COVID-19 vaccine or a placebo. CDR3s include the opening cysteine and the closing phenylalanine or tryptophan. Fields, in order: J gene, V gene, CDR3 length, clone size, D gene, CDR3 protein, CDR3 DNA. The D gene is left open where the match is weak. Expanded clones get a size class; other rows say once, few or many, or leave the size out.

TRBJ2-3,TRBV7-8,10,-,-,CASSRDTQYF,TGTGCCAGTTCGCGGGATACGCAGTATTTT
TRBJ1-1,TRBV5-4,17,-,TRBD1,CASSQGPGQGGNTEAFF,TGTGCCAGCAGCCAGGGGCCCGGACAGGGGGGGAACACTGAAGCTTTCTTT
TRBJ1-5,TRBV6-2/TRBV6-3,15,-,-,CASSKQGQRNQPQHF,TGTGCCAGCAGTAAACAGGGTCAGCGCAATCAGCCCCAGCATTTT
TRBJ2-2,TRBV3-1/TRBV3-2,16,-,-,CASSQVRTANTGELFF,TGTGCCAGCAGCCAAGTCCGGACAGCGAACACCGGGGAGCTGTTTTTT
TRBJ2-3,TRBV7-9,16,-,TRBD1,CASSSGTTGFTDTQYF,TGTGCCAGCAGCTCTGGTACGACAGGGTTCACAGATACGCAGTATTTT
TRBJ2-5,TRBV25-1,15,-,TRBD1,CASRAGTGGRETQYF,TGTGCCAGCAGGGCTGGGACAGGGGGAAGAGAGACCCAGTACTTC
TRBJ2-3,TRBV7-9,14,once,-,CASSLTGYTDTQYF,TGTGCCAGCAGCCTGACAGGTTACACAGATACGCAGTATTTT
TRBJ2-6,TRBV6-6,16,-,-,CASSYELPSGANVLTF,TGTGCCAGCAGTTACGAGTTACCCTCTGGGGCCAACGTCCTGACTTTC
TRBJ2-7,TRBV2,15,-,TRBD1,CASSEPGQGSYEQYF,TGTGCCAGCAGTGAACCGGGACAGGGATCCTACGAGCAGTACTTC
TRBJ2-4,TRBV20-1,13,-,-,CSASEQPKNIQYF,TGCAGTGCTAGTGAACAACCCAAAAACATTCAGTACTTC
TRBJ2-5,TRBV9,16,-,-,CASSVASRDFQETQYF,TGTGCCAGCAGCGTAGCAAGTAGGGACTTCCAAGAGACCCAGTACTTC
TRBJ2-1,TRBV11-2,15,-,-,CASSQAGLPYNEQFF,TGTGCCAGCAGCCAAGCAGGGCTTCCCTACAATGAGCAGTTCTTC
TRBJ2-1,TRBV2,17,-,TRBD2,CASIRTSGRIRGGEQFF,TGTGCCAGCATTCGGACTAGCGGGAGGATCAGGGGGGGTGAGCAGTTCTTC
TRBJ1-2,TRBV6-2/TRBV6-3,12,-,-,CASSYPDIGYTF,TGTGCCAGCAGTTACCCGGACATCGGCTACACCTTC
TRBJ1-2,TRBV10-2,18,-,-,CASSGLEGQGGLVRGYTF,TGCGCCAGCAGTGGCTTGGAGGGCCAGGGTGGATTAGTGAGGGGCTACACCTTC
TRBJ2-2,TRBV28,16,once,-,CASSPTGTNRPGELFF,TGTGCCAGCAGCCCTACCGGGACCAACCGTCCCGGGGAGCTGTTTTTT
TRBJ2-5,TRBV9,14,once,TRBD1,CASSAWTGRETQYF,TGTGCCAGCAGCGCGTGGACAGGCCGAGAGACCCAGTACTTC
TRBJ1-1,TRBV28,12,-,-,CATGGVNTEAFF,TGTGCCACCGGCGGGGTGAACACTGAAGCTTTCTTT
TRBJ1-2,TRBV6-2/TRBV6-3,14,-,-,CASSYGEGGYGYTF,TGTGCCAGCAGTTACGGGGAGGGTGGCTATGGCTACACCTTC
TRBJ2-1,TRBV5-4,19,-,TRBD2,CASSRPDAAGGSSYNEQFF,TGTGCCAGCAGCCGCCCCGATGCGGCGGGAGGGAGCTCCTACAATGAGCAGTTCTTC
TRBJ2-1,TRBV18,15,-,-,CASSPGTQTYNEQFF,TGTGCCAGCTCACCAGGGACCCAAACCTACAATGAGCAGTTCTTC
TRBJ1-1,TRBV29-1,14,-,-,CSGSLGQGYTEAFF,TGCAGCGGATCCCTGGGGCAGGGGTATACTGAAGCTTTCTTT
TRBJ1-6,TRBV9,14,-,TRBD1,CASGGTGGNSPLHF,TGTGCCAGCGGCGGGACAGGGGGAAATTCACCCCTCCACTTT
TRBJ2-1,TRBV7-8,12,-,-,CASSLAYGEQFF,TGTGCCAGCAGCTTAGCCTATGGTGAGCAGTTCTTC
TRBJ1-1,TRBV11-2,15,-,TRBD1,CASSQLQGAGPEAFF,TGTGCCAGCAGTCAACTACAGGGGGCTGGCCCTGAAGCTTTCTTT
TRBJ1-5,TRBV2,15,-,-,CASSDLSGSNQPQHF,TGTGCCAGCAGTGATCTGTCAGGGAGCAATCAGCCCCAGCATTTT